This T cell receptor (beta chain) was found in a study of cytomegalovirus exposure and HLA in healthy donors (dated by TCRdb to about 2017). Concerning the study at large: In an earlier analysis of about 560 of the donors, about 270 Gb of sequence data and 90 million to 130 million unique TCR beta sequences from 150 million to 200 million T cells were reported. Approximately 300 gigabases of sequencing data and around 80 million unique TCR sequences made up an early release that covered 640 HLA-typed donors. Among the roughly 390 genotyped donors, around 81% belonged to the genetic ancestry cluster associated with self-reported Caucasian donors. The study was designed to test whether signatures of past pathogen exposure could be identified by cataloging public T cell receptors. Using immunosequencing, the study profiled T cell repertoires from 640 or so subjects and related those repertoires to cytomegalovirus serostatus. A separate validation cohort of roughly 130 different subjects was used in addition to the 666-subject first cohort. The study combined high-throughput TCR immunosequencing, statistical association of individual TCRs with disease status, and machine learning to predict cytomegalovirus infection status. A later analysis re-examined previously published TCR beta repertoires from just over 650 donors and added high-resolution HLA genotyping to investigate patterns of TCR occurrence. In the later analysis, no new phenotypic data were used to find candidate immune exposures; instead, reliance was placed on TCR beta sequences and their occurrence across donors. In an earlier analysis of over 550 of the donors, high-throughput TCR beta sequencing was used to judge whether each TCR beta V gene segment behaved as functional or pseudogenic. Donor age, sex, ethnicity and CMV serostatus were collected together with the repertoire data. Genome-wide SNP genotypes for about three fifths of the roughly 670 donors were used in a later genetic analysis, which treated that subset as a discovery cohort. Every repertoire in the discovery cohort had been generated on one and the same sequencing platform. HLA typing included class I and class II loci at four-digit resolution. The number of donors typed differed by locus, with roughly 629-640 for A, B, C, DRB1 and DQB1, about 500 for DQA1, nearly 610 for DPA1, and some 440 for DPB1. Because of strong linkage in the cohort, 4 to 6 DR-DQ haplotypes were treated as single units for association and clustering. Across roughly 420 genotyped donors of the cohort, an average of about 240,000 unique TCR beta nucleotide sequences per donor were sequenced, and roughly a sixth of those sequences were non-productive. Results the study describes overall, beyond this receptor: In both the original and validation cohorts, the classifier was reported to diagnose cytomegalovirus status with high specificity and sensitivity. In a later analysis, TCR association rates were found to vary across HLA loci, with the most associated TCRs seen for DRB1 alleles and the fewest for HLA-C alleles. According to a later genetic analysis, donors in an Asian-associated ancestry cluster had fewer N-insertions in productive TCRs than the approximately 650-donor mean. The authors suggested that the approach could potentially be extended to other disease states and immunological phenotypes. Across donors, most TCR sequences were observed very rarely, whereas some public TCRs were present in many individuals. In a later genetic analysis, a missense DCLRE1C variant was associated with V-gene and J-gene trimming of TCR beta chains, and the association was replicated in an independent cohort. A group of highly shared sequence variants was considered likely to be a technical artifact of the sequencing pipeline. CMV serostatus was the only immune exposure information available for the cohort. In the study, 150 to 200 TCR beta chains were listed as associated with cytomegalovirus. In a later analysis, HLA-associated TCR beta chains were found to be more clonally expanded and to have lower generation probabilities than equally common non-associated chains. A further reported finding was that TCR beta sequences accurately predicted the HLA-A and HLA-B alleles for most subjects in the first cohort. Because HLA typing was unavailable for some donors at each locus, only the typed subset was used in association tests. A few of the identified cytomegalovirus-associated TCR beta chains were confirmed in vitro to be specific for cytomegalovirus antigens. Linkage disequilibrium might explain the correlated functional status among segregating V segments, but an unknown experimental factor could not be excluded. Assigning TCR associations to individual alleles was difficult when HLA alleles, especially DR and DQ, strongly co-occurred. A later analysis found that most CMV-associated TCR beta chains appeared HLA-restricted, with HLA associations seemingly driven largely by CMV exposure. Sequencing depth was assumed to be roughly uniform across donors in the presence/absence analyses, though that assumption may not hold. A later analysis associated roughly 17,000 TCR beta sequences with specific HLA alleles at a false discovery rate of 0.05. The cohort was sequenced for TCR beta chains only, and without alpha or paired-chain data the features that could be detected were limited. A later analysis reported that several top co-occurrence clusters appeared linked to parvovirus B19, influenza, CMV and Epstein-Barr virus. In an earlier analysis of some 550 of the donors, most TCR beta V segments were observed in productive rearrangements about 90% or about 30% of the time, broadly matching IMGT annotations. Some IMGT-functional V segments, including TRBV6-2 and TRBV6-3, could not be told apart with the 87-base-pair reads, so those segments were excluded. Because counts were too low, 15 or so rarely observed V segments, including chromosome 9 orphons, were excluded from the earlier analysis of roughly 580 of the donors.

In total, 500 to 700 healthy bone marrow donors made up the cohort. All cohort members were sampled while nominally healthy, although unrecorded immune exposures were likely present. The donor was CMV seropositive and was included in the group of almost 300 seropositive cohort members. Every donor gave a peripheral blood sample, and the peripheral blood mononuclear cells from that sample were used for TCR beta sequencing. The Qiagen DNeasy Blood Extraction Kit was used to extract genomic DNA from the blood cell samples. CDR1 and CDR2 were assigned from the germline V gene as MNHNS and SASEGT. The CDR3 holds 15 amino acids from the cysteine to the phenylalanine. Just CDR3 DNA is preserved here, 45 bases in frame from base 1. V is trimmed back by 7 bases and J by 3 bases, and the junction contains 8 bases that no gene match accounts for. With respect to this clone: Which antigen it targets is not known. Per-base quality was not reported, and no clone a single base away is much larger than it.

To prepare the library, the immunoSEQ multiplex PCR assay was applied. For the multiplex PCR, a mixture combining 60 forward primers for TCR Vbeta segments and 13 reverse primers for TCR Jbeta segments was used. Amplification of the CDR3 region of rearranged TCR beta genes was performed with a multiplex PCR assay on genomic DNA. The amplified TCR beta libraries were sequenced on the Illumina HiSeq System as 87-base-pair reads. Concerning the study's data processing: A later analysis tallied 80 million to 95 million unique TCR beta chains across the 650 to 750 repertoires, and about 10 million of those chains were shared by two or more donors. To remove PCR and sequencing errors, raw reads were error-corrected and collapsed into unique sequences using a nearest-neighbor algorithm that merged closely related sequences. CDR3 sequences were aligned to IMGT reference sequences to assign V, D and J gene segments. For a sequence to be retained, a match of at least six nucleotides was required to both a V gene segment and a J gene segment. A rearrangement counted as productive if the CDR3 had no stop codons and remained in frame with V and J, and every other rearrangement counted as non-productive. Following IMGT convention, CDR3 was defined as the stretch from the second conserved V-encoded cysteine up to the conserved J-encoded phenylalanine. Sequences without an unambiguous match to a single V gene segment were excluded from the earlier analysis of approximately 600 of the donors. In an earlier analysis of approximately 590 of the donors, V segments were called functional above 56.7% productive rearrangements and were called segregating when the between-donor standard deviation exceeded 5%. A statistical classification framework was built to diagnose cytomegalovirus status from the catalog of TCR beta chain sequences. V and J gene assignment, in a later analysis, came from comparing TCR nucleotide sequences with IMGT/GENE-DB human TR gene sequences. In a later analysis, CDR3 sequences and most-parsimonious VDJ recombination scenarios were assigned using the TCRdist pipeline. In a later analysis, each TCR beta chain was defined by its CDR3 amino acid sequence together with its V-gene family, and reads without a unique V-gene family were excluded. As a way to deal with suspected cross-contamination and a sequencing artifact, a later analysis dropped 450 to 600 nucleotide sequences that were highly shared and had low generation probability. A later analysis calculated a clonal expansion index for each public chain from normalized within-repertoire ranks of inferred template counts. In a later analysis, generation probabilities were computed using a VDJ recombination model fitted to out-of-frame rearrangements, and the results were checked against IGoR. Hypergeometric tests were used in a later analysis to score TCR-TCR, TCR-HLA and TCR-CMV co-occurrence, with a repertoire-size bias correction applied to the TCR pairs. A later analysis estimated false discovery rates by permuting HLA or CMV assignments 20 times. In a later analysis, co-occurring TCRs were grouped with DBSCAN, and TCRdist sequence similarity was added when clustering was performed within HLA-allele-positive subsets. Repertoires with fewer than 30,000 or more than 120,000 public chains, plus five repertoires with anomalous nucleotide sharing, were excluded from co-occurrence clustering. TCRdb limited this immuneACCESS table to in-frame rearrangements with V and J called. A share of clones is missing; checked studies link under half to unresolved V genes, and the rest is unexplained. V and J calls and clone size are given by that table; D and trimming were obtained from the DNA. This sample gives approximately 210,000 clones in total; around 80% of them show up just once. Approximately 5.7% of the sample rests with the top ten.

The TCR originated in a man aged 40-49 years in good health and CMV-seropositive. Recombination linked TRBV6-1 to TRBJ2-2, and 7 junctional nucleotides match TRBD1. The sample consisted of PBMCs. CDR3 reads: CASTPPGGYTGELFF. The sequence in DNA is TGTGCCAGCACCCCCCCAGGGGGTTACACCGGGGAGCTGTTTTTT.